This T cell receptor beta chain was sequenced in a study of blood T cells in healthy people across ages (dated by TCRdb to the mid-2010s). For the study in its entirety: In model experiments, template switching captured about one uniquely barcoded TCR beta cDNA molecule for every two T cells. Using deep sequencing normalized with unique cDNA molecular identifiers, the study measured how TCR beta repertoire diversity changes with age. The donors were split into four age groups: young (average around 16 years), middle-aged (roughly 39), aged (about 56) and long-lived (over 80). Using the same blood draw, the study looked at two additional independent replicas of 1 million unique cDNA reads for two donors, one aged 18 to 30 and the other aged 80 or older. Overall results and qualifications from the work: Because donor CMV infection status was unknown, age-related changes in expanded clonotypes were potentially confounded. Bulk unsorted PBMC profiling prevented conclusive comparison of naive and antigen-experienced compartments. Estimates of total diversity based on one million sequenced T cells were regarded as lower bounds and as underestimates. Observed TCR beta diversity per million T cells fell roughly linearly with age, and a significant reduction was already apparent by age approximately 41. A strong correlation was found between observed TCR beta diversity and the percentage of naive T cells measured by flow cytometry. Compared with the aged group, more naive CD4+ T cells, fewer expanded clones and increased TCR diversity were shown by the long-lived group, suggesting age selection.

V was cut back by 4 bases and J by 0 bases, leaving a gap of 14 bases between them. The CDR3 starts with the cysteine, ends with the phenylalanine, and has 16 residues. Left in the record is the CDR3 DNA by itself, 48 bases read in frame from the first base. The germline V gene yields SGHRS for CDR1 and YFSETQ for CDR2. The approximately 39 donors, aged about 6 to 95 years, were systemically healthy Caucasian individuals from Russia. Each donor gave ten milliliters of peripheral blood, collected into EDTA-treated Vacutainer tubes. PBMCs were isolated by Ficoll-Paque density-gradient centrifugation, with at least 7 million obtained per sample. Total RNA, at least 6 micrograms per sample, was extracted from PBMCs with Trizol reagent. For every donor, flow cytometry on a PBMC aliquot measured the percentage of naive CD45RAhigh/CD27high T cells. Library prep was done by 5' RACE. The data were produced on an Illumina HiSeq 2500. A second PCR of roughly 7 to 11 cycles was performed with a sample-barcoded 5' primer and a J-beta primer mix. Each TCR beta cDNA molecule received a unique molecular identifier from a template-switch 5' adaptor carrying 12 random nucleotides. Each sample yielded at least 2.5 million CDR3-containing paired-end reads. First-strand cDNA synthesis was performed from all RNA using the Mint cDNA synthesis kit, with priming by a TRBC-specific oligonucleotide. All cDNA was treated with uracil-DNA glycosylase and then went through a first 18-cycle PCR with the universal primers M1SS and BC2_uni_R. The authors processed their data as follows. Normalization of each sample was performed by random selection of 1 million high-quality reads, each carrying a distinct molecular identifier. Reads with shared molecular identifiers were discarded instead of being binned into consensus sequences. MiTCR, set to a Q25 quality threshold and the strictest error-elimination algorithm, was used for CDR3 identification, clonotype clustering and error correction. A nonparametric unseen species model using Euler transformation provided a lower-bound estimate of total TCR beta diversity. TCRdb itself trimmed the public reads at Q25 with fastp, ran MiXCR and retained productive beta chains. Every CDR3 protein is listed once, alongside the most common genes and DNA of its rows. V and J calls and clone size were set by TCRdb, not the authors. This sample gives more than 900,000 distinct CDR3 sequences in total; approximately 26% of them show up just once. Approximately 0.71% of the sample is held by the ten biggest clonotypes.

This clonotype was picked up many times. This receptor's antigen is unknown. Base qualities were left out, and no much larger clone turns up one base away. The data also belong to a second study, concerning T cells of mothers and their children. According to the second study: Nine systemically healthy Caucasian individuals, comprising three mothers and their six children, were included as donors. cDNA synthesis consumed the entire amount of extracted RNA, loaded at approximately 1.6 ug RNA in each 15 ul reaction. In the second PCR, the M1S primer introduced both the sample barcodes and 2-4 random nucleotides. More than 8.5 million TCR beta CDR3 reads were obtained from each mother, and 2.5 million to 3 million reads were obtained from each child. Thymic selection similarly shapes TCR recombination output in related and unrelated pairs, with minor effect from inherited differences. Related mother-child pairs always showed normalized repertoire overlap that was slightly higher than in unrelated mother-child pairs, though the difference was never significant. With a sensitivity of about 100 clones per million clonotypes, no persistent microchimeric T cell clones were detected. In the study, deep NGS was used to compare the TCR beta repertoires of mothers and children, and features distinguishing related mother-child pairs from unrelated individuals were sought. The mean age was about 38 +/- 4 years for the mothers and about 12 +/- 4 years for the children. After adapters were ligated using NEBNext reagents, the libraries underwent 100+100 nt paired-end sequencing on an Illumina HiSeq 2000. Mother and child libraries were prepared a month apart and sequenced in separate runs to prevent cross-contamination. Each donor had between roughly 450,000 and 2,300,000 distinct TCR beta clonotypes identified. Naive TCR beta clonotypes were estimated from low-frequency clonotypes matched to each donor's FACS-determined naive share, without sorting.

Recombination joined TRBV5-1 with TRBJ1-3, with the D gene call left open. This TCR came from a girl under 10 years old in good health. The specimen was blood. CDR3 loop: CASSPNEPFSGNTIYF. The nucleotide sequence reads TGCGCCAGCAGCCCGAATGAACCCTTCTCTGGAAACACCATATATTTT. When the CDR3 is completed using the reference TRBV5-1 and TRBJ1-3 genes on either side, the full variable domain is KAGVTQTPRYLIKTRGQQVTLSCSPISGHRSVSWYQQTPGQGLQFLFEYFSETQRNKGNFPGRFSGRQFSNSRSEMNVSTLELGDSALYLCASSPNEPFSGNTIYFGEGSWLTVV.